This TCR beta chain was sequenced during a study of shared clonotypes between healthy human individuals. Findings of the study overall: For sorted subsets, rarefaction showed incomplete sequencing despite large depth.

V gave up 5 bases and J gave up 0 bases, with 4 bases separating them. Germline-derived CDR1 and CDR2 are MRHNA and SNTAGT. This CDR3 region has 12 residues. Clones were sequenced by immunoSEQ multiplex PCR, and TCRdb holds only the in-frame ones, with some missing. The data contain about 2.4 million clones, roughly 93% of them singletons. Every donor, a Caucasian adult, lived in Nashville, Tennessee. In the case of this clone: As yet, its antigen is unknown.

Sequencing used naive CD4+ T cells from PBMCs. The subset: CD45RA+ positively selected. The rearrangement uses TRBV6-4 and TRBJ1-2, with D unresolved. This receptor was identified in a man younger than 30 in good health. Some clones in this sample may be carry-over from other donors' samples. CDR3 in amino acids: CASSSSNYGYTF. CDR3 DNA: TGTGCCAGCAGTTCCTCTAACTATGGCTACACCTTC.